This is a list of T cell receptor beta chains from one sample in a study of regulatory T cells in long-lasting Graves disease. TCRdb reanalysed the multiplex PCR reads using MiXCR and keeps one entry per CDR3 protein. This table has under 300,000 distinct CDR3 sequences, roughly 21% appearing once. The input for sequencing was peripheral blood mononuclear cells (PBMCs), taken at new diagnosis, from a patient treated with antithyroid drugs. The receptors were sampled from a female donor with Graves disease. Each CDR3 is given with its conserved first and last residue. The D gene is left open where the match is weak. Clone size is stated in some rows and not others, as once, few, many or a class when expanded.

D gene: TRBD1; V gene: TRBV7-9; J gene: TRBJ2-5; clone size: many; CDR3 protein: CASSLARQGEETQYF; CDR3 DNA: TGTGCCAGCAGCTTAGCCCGACAGGGAGAAGAGACCCAGTACTTC
D gene: NA; V gene: TRBV5-5; J gene: TRBJ2-2; clone size: many; CDR3 protein: CASSLNTNTGELFF; CDR3 DNA: TGTGCCAGCAGCTTGAACACGAACACCGGGGAGCTGTTTTTT
D gene: TRBD1; V gene: TRBV29-1; J gene: TRBJ2-1; clone size: many; CDR3 protein: CSFGGGTGGYNEQFF; CDR3 DNA: TGCAGCTTTGGGGGAGGGACAGGGGGCTACAATGAGCAGTTCTTC
D gene: NA; V gene: TRBV7-2; J gene: TRBJ2-2; clone size: NA; CDR3 protein: CASRWEWYSGELFF; CDR3 DNA: TGTGCCAGCAGGTGGGAATGGTACTCCGGGGAGCTGTTTTTT
D gene: NA; V gene: TRBV6-2/TRBV6-3; J gene: TRBJ2-2; clone size: many; CDR3 protein: CASSYPKNTGELFF; CDR3 DNA: TGTGCCAGCAGTTACCCGAAGAACACCGGGGAGCTGTTTTTT
D gene: NA; V gene: TRBV9; J gene: TRBJ2-7; clone size: few; CDR3 protein: CASSPSDGGVSYEQYF; CDR3 DNA: TGTGCCAGCAGCCCATCGGACGGGGGAGTCTCCTACGAGCAGTACTTC
D gene: NA; V gene: TRBV12-3/TRBV12-4; J gene: TRBJ2-1; clone size: many; CDR3 protein: CASTPSGAFGNEQFF; CDR3 DNA: TGTGCCAGCACCCCTTCGGGGGCGTTCGGTAATGAGCAGTTCTTC
D gene: NA; V gene: TRBV19; J gene: TRBJ1-5; clone size: few; CDR3 protein: CASNRRPAGLGSNQPQHF; CDR3 DNA: TGTGCCAGCAACAGGAGGCCCGCAGGTTTGGGTAGCAATCAGCCCCAGCATTTT
D gene: TRBD1; V gene: TRBV6-2/TRBV6-3; J gene: TRBJ2-7; clone size: many; CDR3 protein: CASSYSGQGNYEQYF; CDR3 DNA: TGTGCCAGCAGTTACTCGGGACAGGGTAACTACGAGCAGTACTTC
D gene: NA; V gene: TRBV11-1; J gene: TRBJ1-2; clone size: NA; CDR3 protein: CASSWDRTDGYTF; CDR3 DNA: TGTGCCAGCAGCTGGGACCGGACGGATGGCTACACCTTC
D gene: TRBD2; V gene: TRBV7-3; J gene: TRBJ2-1; clone size: many; CDR3 protein: CASSFYATSGKDEQFF; CDR3 DNA: TGTGCCAGCAGCTTTTACGCGACTAGCGGGAAGGATGAGCAGTTCTTC
D gene: TRBD1; V gene: TRBV10-3; J gene: TRBJ1-6; clone size: NA; CDR3 protein: CASSQGDPNSPLHF; CDR3 DNA: TGTGCATCATCGCAGGGGGACCCAAATTCACCCCTCCACTTT
D gene: TRBD1; V gene: TRBV29-1; J gene: TRBJ2-6; clone size: many; CDR3 protein: CSCRGSGANVLTF; CDR3 DNA: TGCAGCTGCAGGGGGTCGGGGGCCAACGTCCTGACTTTC
D gene: TRBD1; V gene: TRBV15; J gene: TRBJ2-5; clone size: many; CDR3 protein: CATRPRDRAQETQYF; CDR3 DNA: TGTGCCACCAGGCCAAGAGACAGGGCCCAAGAGACCCAGTACTTC
D gene: NA; V gene: TRBV9; J gene: TRBJ2-6; clone size: many; CDR3 protein: CASSSSWREGANVLTF; CDR3 DNA: TGTGCCAGCAGCTCGTCATGGCGCGAGGGGGCCAACGTCCTGACTTTC
D gene: NA; V gene: TRBV19; J gene: TRBJ2-5; clone size: many; CDR3 protein: CASSMRLQETQYF; CDR3 DNA: TGTGCCAGTAGTATGAGGCTGCAAGAGACCCAGTACTTC
D gene: NA; V gene: TRBV5-4; J gene: TRBJ2-5; clone size: NA; CDR3 protein: CASSLGGTQETQYF; CDR3 DNA: TGTGCCAGCAGCTTGGGGGGCACACAAGAGACCCAGTACTTC
D gene: NA; V gene: TRBV24-1; J gene: TRBJ2-7; clone size: many; CDR3 protein: CATSDGGYEQYF; CDR3 DNA: TGTGCCACCAGTGATGGGGGCTACGAGCAGTACTTC
D gene: NA; V gene: TRBV6-5; J gene: TRBJ1-6; clone size: NA; CDR3 protein: CASSLRTARDSPLHF; CDR3 DNA: TGTGCCAGCAGTTTGAGGACAGCCCGGGATTCACCCCTCCACTTT
D gene: NA; V gene: TRBV5-5; J gene: TRBJ2-7; clone size: NA; CDR3 protein: CASRVDSSGEQYF; CDR3 DNA: TGTGCCAGCAGGGTGGACAGTTCAGGCGAGCAGTACTTC
D gene: NA; V gene: TRBV5-1; J gene: TRBJ2-6; clone size: many; CDR3 protein: CASSLRGSAGGNAGANVLTF; CDR3 DNA: TGCGCCAGCAGCCTAAGAGGGTCGGCAGGCGGTAATGCTGGGGCCAACGTCCTGACTTTC
D gene: TRBD2; V gene: TRBV4-3; J gene: TRBJ2-1; clone size: NA; CDR3 protein: CASSQMGLAGVRNEQFF; CDR3 DNA: TGCGCCAGCAGCCAAATGGGACTAGCGGGGGTTAGGAATGAGCAGTTCTTC
D gene: TRBD1; V gene: TRBV9; J gene: TRBJ2-3; clone size: few; CDR3 protein: CASSSRGLGTDTQYF; CDR3 DNA: TGTGCCAGCAGCAGCAGGGGGCTGGGCACAGATACGCAGTATTTT
D gene: NA; V gene: TRBV7-6; J gene: TRBJ2-1; clone size: many; CDR3 protein: CASRQGTYNEQFF; CDR3 DNA: TGTGCCAGCAGGCAGGGGACATACAATGAGCAGTTCTTC
D gene: NA; V gene: TRBV29-1; J gene: TRBJ2-7; clone size: NA; CDR3 protein: CSGLDGYEQCF; CDR3 DNA: TGCAGCGGGCTAGACGGTTACGAGCAGTGCTTC
D gene: NA; V gene: TRBV6-2/TRBV6-3; J gene: TRBJ2-7; clone size: many; CDR3 protein: CASVEGFYHEQYF; CDR3 DNA: TGTGCCAGCGTCGAGGGGTTCTATCACGAGCAGTACTTC
D gene: NA; V gene: TRBV7-2; J gene: TRBJ2-2; clone size: many; CDR3 protein: CASSFRGEGTGELFF; CDR3 DNA: TGTGCCAGCAGCTTTCGGGGAGAGGGGACCGGGGAGCTGTTTTTT
D gene: NA; V gene: TRBV5-1; J gene: TRBJ1-4; clone size: many; CDR3 protein: CASSLKGDSGEKLFF; CDR3 DNA: TGCGCCAGCAGCTTAAAGGGTGATTCTGGTGAAAAACTGTTTTTT
D gene: TRBD1; V gene: TRBV20-1; J gene: TRBJ1-2; clone size: many; CDR3 protein: CSARDQGARYYGYTF; CDR3 DNA: TGCAGTGCTAGAGATCAGGGGGCGCGGTACTATGGCTACACCTTC
D gene: TRBD2; V gene: TRBV20-1; J gene: TRBJ2-1; clone size: many; CDR3 protein: CSASLGGGSYNEQFF; CDR3 DNA: TGCAGTGCTAGCCTCGGGGGGGGATCCTACAATGAGCAGTTCTTC
D gene: TRBD1; V gene: TRBV5-6; J gene: TRBJ2-7; clone size: many; CDR3 protein: CASSIRQGSYEQYF; CDR3 DNA: TGTGCCAGCAGCATTAGACAGGGGTCCTACGAGCAGTACTTC
D gene: NA; V gene: TRBV7-9; J gene: TRBJ2-3; clone size: many; CDR3 protein: CASSLIGTDTQYF; CDR3 DNA: TGTGCCAGCAGCTTAATCGGCACAGATACGCAGTATTTT
D gene: NA; V gene: TRBV9; J gene: TRBJ2-3; clone size: many; CDR3 protein: CASGEGTSTDTQYF; CDR3 DNA: TGTGCCAGCGGCGAGGGAACTAGCACAGATACGCAGTATTTT
D gene: TRBD1; V gene: TRBV6-1; J gene: TRBJ1-4; clone size: many; CDR3 protein: CASSIRDRVEKLFF; CDR3 DNA: TGTGCCAGCAGTATCCGGGACAGGGTGGAAAAACTGTTTTTT
D gene: NA; V gene: TRBV7-6; J gene: TRBJ2-7; clone size: many; CDR3 protein: CASSRAGQQYEQYF; CDR3 DNA: TGTGCCAGCAGCCGAGCTGGACAGCAATACGAGCAGTACTTC
D gene: NA; V gene: TRBV7-9; J gene: TRBJ1-2; clone size: NA; CDR3 protein: CAGSLVSSNYGYTF; CDR3 DNA: TGTGCCGGCAGTTTAGTCAGCTCTAACTATGGCTACACCTTC
D gene: TRBD2; V gene: TRBV2; J gene: TRBJ2-3; clone size: once; CDR3 protein: CASSGGLAGKVDTQYF; CDR3 DNA: TGTGCCAGCAGCGGCGGACTAGCGGGGAAGGTAGATACGCAGTATTTT